Listed here is a single TCR beta chain. This clonotype has ten or more counts. Its antigen target is currently unknown. No much larger clone exists at a distance of one base, and base qualities are not known. Libraries were constructed by 5' RACE. Sequenced on an Illumina HiSeq 2500. The second PCR ran for roughly 7 to 12 cycles and used a J-beta primer mix along with a sample-barcoded 5' primer. Each TCR beta cDNA molecule received a unique molecular identifier from a template-switch 5' adaptor carrying 12 random nucleotides. At least 3 million CDR3-containing paired-end reads were obtained from each sample. First-strand cDNA was synthesized from all RNA with the Mint cDNA synthesis kit, primed by a TRBC-specific oligonucleotide. Following uracil-DNA glycosylase treatment, a first 18-cycle PCR with universal primers M1SS and BC2_uni_R was performed on all cDNA. The authors' analysis ran thus. For normalization, 1 million high-quality reads, each with a distinct molecular identifier, were randomly selected from each sample. Reads sharing molecular identifiers were discarded rather than binned into consensus sequences. MiTCR, with a Q25 quality threshold and the strictest error-elimination algorithm, was used for CDR3 identification, clonotype clustering and error correction. A nonparametric unseen species model with Euler transformation was used to estimate lower-bound total TCR beta diversity. TCRdb reanalyzed the raw reads on its own, using fastp at Q25 for trimming and MiXCR for clone calling, and kept in-frame beta chains. Every distinct CDR3 protein forms one entry, paired with its most common genes and DNA. TCRdb assigned the V and J calls; the authors' analysis was not used. In this sample the table shows around 1,000,000 distinct CDR3 sequences, roughly 24% of which occur a single time. The ten largest make up about 0.72% of the sample.

The donors were about 40 Caucasian individuals from Russia, aged roughly 6 to 90 years, who were systemically healthy. Each donor gave around 9.9 milliliters of peripheral blood, collected into EDTA-treated Vacutainer tubes. Ficoll-Paque density-gradient centrifugation was used to isolate PBMCs, with at least 7 million per sample. Total RNA, at least 6 micrograms per sample, was extracted from PBMCs with Trizol reagent. The percentages of naive CD45RAhigh/CD27high T cells were determined by flow cytometry on a PBMC aliquot from every donor. This sample was included in a study of blood T cells in healthy people across ages (dated by TCRdb to the mid-2010s). Some background on the complete study: In model experiments, roughly one uniquely barcoded TCR beta cDNA molecule per two T cells was captured by template switching. The donors were divided into four age groups: young (average approximately 16 years), middle-aged (almost 40), aged (about 62) and long-lived (about 90). The study measured age-related changes in TCR beta repertoire diversity using deep sequencing normalized with unique cDNA molecular identifiers. The study analyzed two additional independent replicas of 1 million unique cDNA reads from the same blood draw for two donors, one aged 18 to 29 and one aged 80 or older.

The CDR3 measures 14 amino acids from cysteine to phenylalanine. Only the CDR3 DNA stays, 42 bases, in frame from base 1. V and J are trimmed by 8 bases and 3 bases, and the gene matches miss 5 bases of the junction. CDR1 and CDR2, per the germline V gene, are MDHEN and SYDVKM. Study-wide conclusions, independent of this receptor: Compared with the aged group, the long-lived group had more naive CD4+ T cells, fewer expanded clones and increased TCR diversity, suggesting age selection. Because donor CMV infection status was unknown, age-related changes in expanded clonotypes were potentially confounded. There was a strong correlation between observed TCR beta diversity and the percentage of naive T cells measured by flow cytometry. Because profiling used bulk unsorted PBMCs, naive and antigen-experienced compartments could not be compared conclusively. As age increased, observed TCR beta diversity per million T cells dropped in a roughly linear way, and a significant reduction was already evident by age about 36. Estimates of total diversity based on one million sequenced T cells were considered lower bounds and underestimates.

These data were likewise used in another study, on T cells of mothers and their children. Per the second study: The donors were nine systemically healthy Caucasian individuals, made up of three mothers and their six children. cDNA synthesis used all of the extracted RNA, with around 1.4 ug of RNA in each 15 ul reaction. In the second PCR, the M1S primer introduced both the sample barcodes and 2-4 random nucleotides. More than 8.5 million TCR beta CDR3 reads were obtained from each mother, and roughly 3 million reads were obtained from each child. In both related and unrelated pairs, thymic selection shapes the output of TCR recombination in a similar way, with inherited differences having only a minor effect. Normalized repertoire overlap in related mother-child pairs was always slightly higher than in unrelated mother-child pairs, but the difference was never significant. With a sensitivity of around 97 clones per million clonotypes, no persistent microchimeric T cell clones were detected. Deep NGS was used in the study to compare the TCR beta repertoires of mothers and children and to look for features that separate related mother-child pairs from unrelated individuals. The mean age was 40 +/- 4 years for the mothers and approximately 11 +/- 4 years for the children. Libraries were sequenced on Illumina HiSeq 2000 with 100+100 nt paired-end reads after adapter ligation with NEBNext reagents. To avoid cross-contamination, the mother libraries and the child libraries were prepared a month apart and sequenced in separate runs. Each donor had between roughly 500,000 and 2,100,000 distinct TCR beta clonotypes identified. Naive TCR beta clonotypes were estimated from low-frequency clonotypes matched to each donor's FACS-determined naive share, without sorting.

The receptor chain draws on TRBV28 and TRBJ2-7, with TRBD1 matching 12 junction bases. The sequence derives from a girl aged 2 to 10 in good health. The sample comprised blood. The CDR3 sequence is CASRGTGGSYEQYF. The bases read TGTGCCAGCCGTGGGACAGGGGGCAGCTACGAGCAGTACTTC.